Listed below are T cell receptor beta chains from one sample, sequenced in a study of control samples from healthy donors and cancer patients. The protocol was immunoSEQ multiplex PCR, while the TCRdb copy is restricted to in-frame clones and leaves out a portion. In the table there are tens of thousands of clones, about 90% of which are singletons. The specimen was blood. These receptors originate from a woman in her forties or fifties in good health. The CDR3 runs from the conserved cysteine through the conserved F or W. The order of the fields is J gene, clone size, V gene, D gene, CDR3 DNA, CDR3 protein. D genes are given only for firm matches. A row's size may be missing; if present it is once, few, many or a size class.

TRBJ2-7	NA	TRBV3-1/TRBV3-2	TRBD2	TGTGCCAGCCAAGGGAATGAGAGGGATGGGACTAGCGGGACTTTAGACGAGCAGTACTTC	CASQGNERDGTSGTLDEQYF
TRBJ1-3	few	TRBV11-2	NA	TGTGCCAGCAGTTCTACTACAGGTCGGGGAAACACCATATATTTT	CASSSTTGRGNTIYF
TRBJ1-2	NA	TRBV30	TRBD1	TGTGCCCGCTACTCTCCAGACAGGGGGGAAGGCTACACCTTC	CARYSPDRGEGYTF
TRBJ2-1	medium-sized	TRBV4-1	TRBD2	TGCGCCAGCAGCCAAAAGCGGGAGGGCCTCTACAATGAGCAGTTCTTC	CASSQKREGLYNEQFF
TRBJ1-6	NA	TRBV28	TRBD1	TGTGCCAGCAGCCACCCGACAGGGGCGCCTAATTCACCCCTCCACTTT	CASSHPTGAPNSPLHF
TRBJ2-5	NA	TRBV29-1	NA	TGCAGCGTTGTGCGCGGCGGGGAGGTGACCCAGTACTTC	CSVVRGGEVTQYF
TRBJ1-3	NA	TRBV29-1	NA	TGCAGCGGGTCGAAGGGGACTGGAAACACCATATATTTT	CSGSKGTGNTIYF
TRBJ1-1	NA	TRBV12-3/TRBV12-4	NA	TGTGCCAGCACCCCAGGGAACACTGAAGCTTTCTTT	CASTPGNTEAFF
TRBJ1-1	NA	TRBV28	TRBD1	TGTGCCAGCAGTCAGGTTCTGGCTTCGGACAGGGTCGCTGAAGCTTTCTTT	CASSQVLASDRVAEAFF
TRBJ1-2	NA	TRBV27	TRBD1	TGTGCCAGCAGTTTATCACCCAACCAGGGGGCGAATGGCTACACCTTC	CASSLSPNQGANGYTF
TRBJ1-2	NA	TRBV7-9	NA	TGTGCCAGCAGCTTAAGTGTGGACGGCTACACCTTC	CASSLSVDGYTF
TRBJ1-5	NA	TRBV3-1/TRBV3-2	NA	TGTGCCAGCAGCCTGGGGGTTGGAGGCAATCAGCCCCAGCATTTT	CASSLGVGGNQPQHF
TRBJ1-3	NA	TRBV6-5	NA	TGTGCCAGCAGCTCGACAGCTAACACCATATATTTT	CASSSTANTIYF
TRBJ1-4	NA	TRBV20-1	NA	TGCAGTGCTAGACCGACAGAAAAACTGTTTTTT	CSARPTEKLFF
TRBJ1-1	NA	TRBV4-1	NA	TGCGCCAGCAGCCAATACTTTCATCTCATGAACACTGAAGCTTTCTTT	CASSQYFHLMNTEAFF
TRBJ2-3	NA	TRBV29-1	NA	TGCAGCGGTGCCACAAGCGGGACAGATACGCAGTATTTT	CSGATSGTDTQYF
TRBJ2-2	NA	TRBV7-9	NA	TGTGCCAGCAGGTCTCCCTTTAGCAGCGGGGAGCTGTTTTTT	CASRSPFSSGELFF
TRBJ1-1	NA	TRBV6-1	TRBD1	TGTGCCAGCAGTGAAATGGCAGGGGGAGTCACTGAAGCTTTCTTT	CASSEMAGGVTEAFF
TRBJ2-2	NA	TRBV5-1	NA	TGCGCCAGCACCCAGTCCTCCACCGGGGAGCTGTTTTTT	CASTQSSTGELFF
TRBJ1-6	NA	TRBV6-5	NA	TGTGCCAGCAGTTACTTGGGCAACAATAATTCACCCCTCCACTTT	CASSYLGNNNSPLHF
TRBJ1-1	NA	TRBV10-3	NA	TGTGCCATCAGTGTTCCGAACACTGAAGCTTTCTTT	CAISVPNTEAFF
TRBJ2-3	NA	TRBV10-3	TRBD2	TGTGCCATCAGTGAGATTTCTTCGGGAGGGCTCACAGATACGCAGTATTTT	CAISEISSGGLTDTQYF
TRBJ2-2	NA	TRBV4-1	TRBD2	TGCGCCAGCAGCCAAGAAGGAGGACAGACTAGCGGGAACACCGGGGAGCTGTTTTTT	CASSQEGGQTSGNTGELFF
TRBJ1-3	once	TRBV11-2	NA	TGTGCCAGCAGGGGAGTGGGACACCGATGGAGTGACACCATATATTTT	CASRGVGHRWSDTIYF
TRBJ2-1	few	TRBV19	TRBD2	TGTGCCAGTAGTGGAGGACTAGCGGCTCCAGAGCAGTTCTTC	CASSGGLAAPEQFF
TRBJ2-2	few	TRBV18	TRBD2	TGTGCCAGCTCACCAAGGACTAGCGGTACCGGGGAGCTGTTTTTT	CASSPRTSGTGELFF
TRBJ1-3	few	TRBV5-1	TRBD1	TGCGCCAGCAGCTCGGACAGGGCTGGAAACACCATATATTTT	CASSSDRAGNTIYF
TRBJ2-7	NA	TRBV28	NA	TGTGCCAGCAGTTTATGGAGCGGAACCTACGAGCAGTACTTC	CASSLWSGTYEQYF
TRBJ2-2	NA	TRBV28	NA	TGTGCCAGCAGTTTCGGGTGGGAAGAGCTGTTTTTT	CASSFGWEELFF
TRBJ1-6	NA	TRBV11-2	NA	TGTGCCAGCAGCTTTAGGACAGAATCTTCACCCCTCCACTTT	CASSFRTESSPLHF
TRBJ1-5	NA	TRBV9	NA	TGTGCCAGCAGCGTAGGGGTGGGGGGGGCTCAGCCCCAGCATTTT	CASSVGVGGAQPQHF
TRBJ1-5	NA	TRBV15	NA	TGTGCCACCAGCAGAGTACAGGAGCACAATCAGCCCCAGCATTTT	CATSRVQEHNQPQHF
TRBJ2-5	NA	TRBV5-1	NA	TGCGCCAGCAGATCTCAACAGCTGTTCGAACAAGGAGAGACCCAGTACTTC	CASRSQQLFEQGETQYF
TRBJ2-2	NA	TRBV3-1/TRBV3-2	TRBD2	TGTGCCAGCAGCCAACTAAGGGCTAGCGGGATTAGGCGGGAGCTGTTTTTT	CASSQLRASGIRRELFF
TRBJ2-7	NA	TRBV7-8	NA	TGTGCCAGCAGCGCCGACCGACTAGAGGCTCTCTACGAGCAGTACTTC	CASSADRLEALYEQYF
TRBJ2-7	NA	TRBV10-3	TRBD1	TGTGCCAGCACTAAACAGGGGACGGGTGTGTACGAGCAGTACTTC	CASTKQGTGVYEQYF
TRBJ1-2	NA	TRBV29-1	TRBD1	TGCAGCGGCAACCGCGAGACAGGGGACTATGGCTACACCTTC	CSGNRETGDYGYTF
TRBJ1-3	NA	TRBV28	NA	TGTGCCAGCAGTGTACAGCGATCCTCTGGAAACACCATATATTTT	CASSVQRSSGNTIYF
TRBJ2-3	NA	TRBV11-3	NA	TGTGCCAGCAGCCTCGGGTGGGGGGCCCCGGATACGCAGTATTTT	CASSLGWGAPDTQYF
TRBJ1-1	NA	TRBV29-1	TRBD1	TGCAGCGGGCTGGCACGACAGGGAGGATACACTGAAGCTTTCTTT	CSGLARQGGYTEAFF
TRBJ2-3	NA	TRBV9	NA	TGTGCCAGCAGCGTAAGTTCGCGCAATACGGGACCTGGCACAGATACGCAGTATTTT	CASSVSSRNTGPGTDTQYF
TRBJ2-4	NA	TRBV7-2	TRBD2	TGTGCCAGCAGCTCGAATAGCGGGTTGGGCAGGATTCAGTACTTC	CASSSNSGLGRIQYF
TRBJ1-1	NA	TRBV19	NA	TGTGCCAGTAGCCTAGGTTTTAACACTGAAGCTTTCTTT	CASSLGFNTEAFF
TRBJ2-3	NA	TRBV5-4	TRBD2	TGTGCCAGCAGCTCTAGCGGGAGCACAGATACGCAGTATTTT	CASSSSGSTDTQYF
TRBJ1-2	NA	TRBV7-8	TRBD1	TGTGCCAGCAGCCCAGGGGGGGACTATGGCTACACCTTC	CASSPGGDYGYTF
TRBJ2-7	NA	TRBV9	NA	TGTGCCAGCAGCGTAGGGACTTACGCTTGGTACGAGCAGTACTTC	CASSVGTYAWYEQYF
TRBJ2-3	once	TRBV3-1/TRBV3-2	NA	TGTGCCAGCAGCTCCCGGACGAGGGCTATTAGCACAGATACGCAGTATTTT	CASSSRTRAISTDTQYF
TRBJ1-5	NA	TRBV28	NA	TGTGCCAGCAAGTTGGGAACAGATAATCAGCCCCAGCATTTT	CASKLGTDNQPQHF
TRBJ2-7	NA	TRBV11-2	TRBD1	TGTGCCAGCAGCTCACGGACAGGTCGGAAATTCTACGAGCAGTACTTC	CASSSRTGRKFYEQYF
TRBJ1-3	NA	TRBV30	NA	TGTGCCTGGGACCAGGGCGGAAACACCATATATTTT	CAWDQGGNTIYF
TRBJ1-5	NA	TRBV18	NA	TGTGCCAGCTCACCAGGGGCAGGTCGTGGTCAGCCCCAGCATTTT	CASSPGAGRGQPQHF
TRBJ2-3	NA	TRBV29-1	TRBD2	TGCAGCGCCTCCCTCTGGGGAGGGTTGGATACGCAGTATTTT	CSASLWGGLDTQYF
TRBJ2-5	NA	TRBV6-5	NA	TGTGCCAGCACCCGAGGGAGTCAAGAGACCCAGTACTTC	CASTRGSQETQYF